The rows below give T cell receptor beta chains drawn from one sample of a study of blood T cell repertoires in COVID-19. Measured with immunoSEQ multiplex PCR; TCRdb has only the in-frame clones, and not every one. Seen here are about 270,000 clones, 86% observed once, and the top ten hold about 9.2%. Specimen: peripheral blood. The receptors were gathered from a man aged 40-50 years who had recovered from COVID-19. Both conserved end residues are part of each CDR3. The D gene is left open where the match is weak. Rows may omit the clone size; those that give it use once, few, many or a size class.

V	D	J	size	DNA	CDR3
TRBV5-5	-	TRBJ2-7	-	TGTGCCAGCAGCTTATGGGACAAATCCTACGAGCAGTACTTC	CASSLWDKSYEQYF
TRBV7-8	-	TRBJ2-6	-	TGTGCCAGCAGCTTAGTGCAGACAGGGGCCAACGTCCTGACTTTC	CASSLVQTGANVLTF
TRBV11-3	-	TRBJ2-1	once	TGTGCCAGCAGCTTCAGGCGGGATGGGTATGAGCAGTTCTTC	CASSFRRDGYEQFF
TRBV7-2	TRBD1	TRBJ1-5	-	TGTGCCAGCAGCTTTATCCGGGACAGGGTACAGCCCCAGCATTTT	CASSFIRDRVQPQHF
TRBV4-3	-	TRBJ2-7	-	TGCGCCAGCAGCCAAGTCCCGGGATTTTCCTACGAGCAGTACTTC	CASSQVPGFSYEQYF
TRBV9	-	TRBJ2-7	-	TGTGCCAGCAGCCAGGGGGGTGGGAGCCCCTACGAGCAGTACTTC	CASSQGGGSPYEQYF
TRBV6-5	TRBD2	TRBJ2-7	-	TGTGCCAGCAGTTACTCGAGTAGCGGGGTTGAGCAGTACTTC	CASSYSSSGVEQYF
TRBV25-1	-	TRBJ2-4	-	TGTGCTCAACCTCCGGGGGCCAAAAACATTCAGTACTTC	CAQPPGAKNIQYF
TRBV6-4	-	TRBJ2-1	-	TGTGCCAGCAGTGCCACAGGGTTTGGCGGTTATGAGCAGTTCTTC	CASSATGFGGYEQFF
TRBV5-5	TRBD2	TRBJ2-2	once	TGTGCCAGCAGCTTGACAGCTGGTAGCGGGGGCCCCCGGGACGGGGAGCTGTTTTTT	CASSLTAGSGGPRDGELFF
TRBV29-1	TRBD1	TRBJ2-7	-	TGCAGCGTTGAAGGGACAGGGGGTTACGAGCAGTACTTC	CSVEGTGGYEQYF
TRBV4-1	TRBD1	TRBJ2-1	-	TGCGCCAGCAGCCAGGGGACAGGGGGCTACAATGAGCAGTTCTTC	CASSQGTGGYNEQFF
TRBV30	-	TRBJ1-2	once	TGTGCCTGGAGTGTACGGGCAGGGATTACCTATGGCTACACCTTC	CAWSVRAGITYGYTF
TRBV3-1/TRBV3-2	-	TRBJ2-5	once	TGTGCCAGCAGCCTCCCACCGACTAGGGGTCGGGAGACCCAGTACTTC	CASSLPPTRGRETQYF
TRBV19	TRBD1	TRBJ2-5	-	TGTGCCAGTAGTATAGTTGGGACAGGTTACCAAGAGACCCAGTACTTC	CASSIVGTGYQETQYF
TRBV2	TRBD2	TRBJ2-5	once	TGTGCCAGCAGTGAAAGACTAGCGGTTATTCCAGAGACCCAGTACTTC	CASSERLAVIPETQYF
TRBV10-3	TRBD1	TRBJ1-5	-	TGTGCCATCAGTGACGGACAGGGTAAAGAGCCCCAGCATTTT	CAISDGQGKEPQHF
TRBV13	-	TRBJ1-1	-	TGTGCCAGCAGCTTGGACACGAACACTGAAGCTTTCTTT	CASSLDTNTEAFF
TRBV7-2	-	TRBJ2-7	-	TGTGCCAGCAGCGTAAAACAGGGCTACGAGCAGTACTTC	CASSVKQGYEQYF
TRBV4-1	TRBD2	TRBJ2-5	-	TGCGCCAGCAGTCCAAGGTTGCGGGGGGGGCCTGGGGAAGAGACCCAGTACTTC	CASSPRLRGGPGEETQYF
TRBV9	-	TRBJ2-1	-	TGTGCCAGCAGCGTTCCGGGGGTTAACTCCTACAATGAGCAGTTCTTC	CASSVPGVNSYNEQFF
TRBV7-2	-	TRBJ1-3	-	TGTGCCAGCAGCTTAGTGCCAGGCTCTGGAAACACCATATATTTT	CASSLVPGSGNTIYF
TRBV3-1/TRBV3-2	-	TRBJ1-4	-	TGTGCCAGCAGCTTACGGACAGACACAAATGAAAAACTGTTTTTT	CASSLRTDTNEKLFF
TRBV5-1	-	TRBJ2-5	-	TGCGCCAGCAGCTTGTACAGGAAAGAGACCCAGTACTTC	CASSLYRKETQYF
TRBV5-1	TRBD2	TRBJ2-7	-	TGCGCCAGCAGCTTCGGCGGGGGGGCTGACGAGCAGTACTTC	CASSFGGGADEQYF
TRBV4-2	-	TRBJ2-1	once	TGTGCCAGCAGCCAAACGGTAGTGAATGAGCAGTTCTTC	CASSQTVVNEQFF
TRBV7-2	TRBD2	TRBJ2-3	-	TGTGCCAGCAGCTTAGGTTTAAGCGGGAGGGCAGGCGATACGCAGTATTTT	CASSLGLSGRAGDTQYF
TRBV6-5	-	TRBJ2-1	-	TGTGCCAGCAGTCCCTTAGGGGCCTACAATGAGCAGTTCTTC	CASSPLGAYNEQFF
TRBV29-1	-	TRBJ2-1	-	TGCAGCGCACCTGGACTCCGATCCTACAATGAGCAGTTCTTC	CSAPGLRSYNEQFF
TRBV18	-	TRBJ2-3	-	TGTGCCAGCTCATTCGGACAACGCACAGATACGCAGTATTTT	CASSFGQRTDTQYF
TRBV3-1/TRBV3-2	-	TRBJ2-5	-	TGTGCCAGCAGCCTTAAAGAGACCCAGTACTTC	CASSLKETQYF
TRBV7-2	-	TRBJ2-7	-	TGTGCCAGCAGCTTAGGCTCCAGGGTTGCCTACGAGCAGTACTTC	CASSLGSRVAYEQYF
TRBV7-9	-	TRBJ1-4	-	TGTGCCAGCAGCTTAGACGAGACACCTGAAAAACTGTTTTTT	CASSLDETPEKLFF
TRBV5-6	TRBD2	TRBJ2-3	-	TGTGCCAGCAGCTTGCGGGGGGGCGCAGATACGCAGTATTTT	CASSLRGGADTQYF
TRBV5-6	-	TRBJ1-2	-	TGTGCCAGCAGCGAGGCTGATCGCCCCGGCTACACCTTC	CASSEADRPGYTF
TRBV18	-	TRBJ2-1	-	TGTGCCAGCTCACCGCCGGGGAATGAGCAGTTCTTC	CASSPPGNEQFF
TRBV6-6	-	TRBJ2-7	-	TGTGCCAGCAGTATCGGGGTCTCCTACGAGCAGTACTTC	CASSIGVSYEQYF
TRBV27	-	TRBJ2-1	-	TGTGCCAGCAGTTTATCGTCTCGAGGGGGTGGGGATGAGCAGTTCTTC	CASSLSSRGGGDEQFF
TRBV4-1	-	TRBJ2-7	-	TGCGCCAGCAGCCCCGAGGACAGATCTACGAGGCAGTACTTC	CASSPEDRSTRQYF
TRBV7-2	-	TRBJ2-7	-	TGTGCCAGCAGCGTATCAAGCCCCTACGAGCAGTACTTC	CASSVSSPYEQYF
TRBV19	TRBD1	TRBJ1-5	-	TGTGCCAGTAGTATCTACAGGGGGCTAGATCAGCCCCAGCATTTT	CASSIYRGLDQPQHF
TRBV5-1	-	TRBJ2-5	-	TGCGCCAGCAGCCGGAGGAGGGAATCTAGCGAAAGGAGGCAAGAGACCCAGTACTTC	CASSRRRESSERRQETQYF
TRBV7-9	-	TRBJ2-2	-	TGTGCCAGCAGCCCACCAGGATCAAACCCCGGGGAGCTGTTTTTT	CASSPPGSNPGELFF
TRBV7-2	-	TRBJ2-7	-	TGTGCCAGCACCGTCGGGTACGAGCAGTACTTC	CASTVGYEQYF
TRBV29-1	TRBD2	TRBJ2-1	-	TGCAGCGTCCCCGGGACTACCTACAATGAGCAGTTCTTC	CSVPGTTYNEQFF
TRBV4-3	-	TRBJ1-1	-	TGCGCCAGCAGCCAAGATAGCGGCGCATTGAACACTGAAGCTTTCTTT	CASSQDSGALNTEAFF
TRBV5-4	-	TRBJ2-1	once	TGTGCCAGCAGCTTGGACGGGTACTCCTACAATGAGCAGTTCTTC	CASSLDGYSYNEQFF
TRBV6-2/TRBV6-3	TRBD1	TRBJ1-2	-	TGTGCCAGCAGTAACCGGGACAGGGTAAACTATGGCTACACCTTC	CASSNRDRVNYGYTF
TRBV18	TRBD2	TRBJ2-7	-	TGTGCCAGCTCACCCGGACTAGCGGGTGCGGGCGAGCAGTACTTC	CASSPGLAGAGEQYF
TRBV27	TRBD2	TRBJ2-3	-	TGTGCCAGCAGTCCACAGCGGGGCCCTCTGAGCACAGATACGCAGTATTTT	CASSPQRGPLSTDTQYF